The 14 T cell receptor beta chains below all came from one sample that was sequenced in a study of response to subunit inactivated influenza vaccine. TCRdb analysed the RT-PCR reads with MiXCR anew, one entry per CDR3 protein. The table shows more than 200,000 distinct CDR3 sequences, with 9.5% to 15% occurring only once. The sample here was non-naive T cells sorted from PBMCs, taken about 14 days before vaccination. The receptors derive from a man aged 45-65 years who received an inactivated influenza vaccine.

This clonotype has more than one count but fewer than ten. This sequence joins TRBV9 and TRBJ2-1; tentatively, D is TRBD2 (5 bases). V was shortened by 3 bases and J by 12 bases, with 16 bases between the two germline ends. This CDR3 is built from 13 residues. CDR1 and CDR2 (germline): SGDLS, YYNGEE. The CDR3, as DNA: TGTGCCAGCAGCGCTACCCCTAGCAGGTCGCAGTTCTTC. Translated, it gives CASSATPSRSQFF.

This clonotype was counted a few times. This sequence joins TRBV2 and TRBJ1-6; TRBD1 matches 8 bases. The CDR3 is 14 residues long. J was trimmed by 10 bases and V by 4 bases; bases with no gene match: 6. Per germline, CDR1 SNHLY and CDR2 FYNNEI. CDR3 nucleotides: TGTGCCAGCAGTGTAGGACAGGGCCTCTCACCCCTCCACTTT. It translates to CASSVGQGLSPLHF.

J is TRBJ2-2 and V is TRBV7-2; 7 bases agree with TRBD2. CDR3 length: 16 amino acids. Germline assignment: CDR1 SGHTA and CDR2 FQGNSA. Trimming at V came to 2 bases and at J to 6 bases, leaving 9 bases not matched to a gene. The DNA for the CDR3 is TGTGCCAGCAGCTTATATCCTCGGGAGGTCCCCGGGGAGCTGTTTTTT. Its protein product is CASSLYPREVPGELFF.

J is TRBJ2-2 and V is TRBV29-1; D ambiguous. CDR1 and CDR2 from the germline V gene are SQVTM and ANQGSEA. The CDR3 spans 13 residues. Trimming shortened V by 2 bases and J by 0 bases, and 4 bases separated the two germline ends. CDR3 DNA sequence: TGCAGCGTTGAAATGGCGAACACCGGGGAGCTGTTTTTT. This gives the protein CSVEMANTGELFF.

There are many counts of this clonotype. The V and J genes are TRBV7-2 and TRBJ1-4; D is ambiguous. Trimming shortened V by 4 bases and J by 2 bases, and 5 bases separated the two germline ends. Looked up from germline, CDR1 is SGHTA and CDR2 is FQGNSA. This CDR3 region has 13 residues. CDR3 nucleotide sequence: TGTGCCAGCAGCTATACGACTAATGAAAAACTGTTTTTT. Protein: CASSYTTNEKLFF.

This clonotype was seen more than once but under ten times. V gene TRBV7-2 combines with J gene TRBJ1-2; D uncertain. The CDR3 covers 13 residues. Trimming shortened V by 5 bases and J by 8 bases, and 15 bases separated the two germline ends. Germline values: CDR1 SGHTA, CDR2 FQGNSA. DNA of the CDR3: TGTGCCAGCAGCCCCCGGGGAACAGCGGGCTACACCTTC. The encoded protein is CASSPRGTAGYTF.

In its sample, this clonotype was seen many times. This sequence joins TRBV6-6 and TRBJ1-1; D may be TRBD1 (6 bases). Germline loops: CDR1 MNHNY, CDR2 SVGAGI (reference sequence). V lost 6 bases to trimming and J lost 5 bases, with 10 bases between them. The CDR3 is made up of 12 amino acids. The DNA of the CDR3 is TGTGCCAGCAGACAGGGACGGACTGAAGCTTTCTTT. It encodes CASRQGRTEAFF.

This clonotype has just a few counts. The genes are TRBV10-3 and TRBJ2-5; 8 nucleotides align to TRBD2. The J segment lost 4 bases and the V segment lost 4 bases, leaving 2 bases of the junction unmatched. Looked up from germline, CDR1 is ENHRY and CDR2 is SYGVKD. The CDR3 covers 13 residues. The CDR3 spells CAISGAGVETQYF. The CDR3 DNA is TGTGCCATCAGTGGAGCGGGGGTAGAGACCCAGTACTTC.

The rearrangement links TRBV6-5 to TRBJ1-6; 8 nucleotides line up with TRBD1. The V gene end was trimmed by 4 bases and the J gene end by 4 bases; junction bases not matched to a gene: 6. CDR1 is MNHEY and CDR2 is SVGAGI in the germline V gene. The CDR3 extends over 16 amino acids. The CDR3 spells CASSSPGQGYNSPLHF. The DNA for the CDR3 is TGTGCCAGCAGTTCCCCCGGACAGGGTTATAATTCACCCCTCCACTTT.

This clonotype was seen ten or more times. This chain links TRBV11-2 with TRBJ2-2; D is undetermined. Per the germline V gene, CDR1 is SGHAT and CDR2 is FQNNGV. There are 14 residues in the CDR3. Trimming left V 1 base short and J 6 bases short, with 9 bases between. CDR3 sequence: CASSLGQVSGELFF. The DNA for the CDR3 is TGTGCCAGCAGCTTAGGCCAGGTTTCCGGGGAGCTGTTTTTT.

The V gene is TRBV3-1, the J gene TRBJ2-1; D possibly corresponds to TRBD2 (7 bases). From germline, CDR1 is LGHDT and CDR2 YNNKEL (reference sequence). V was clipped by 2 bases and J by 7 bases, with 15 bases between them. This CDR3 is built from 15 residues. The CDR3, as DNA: TGTGCCAGCAGCCAAAGGGGGGGACGAGAAAATGAGCAGTTCTTC. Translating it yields CASSQRGGRENEQFF.

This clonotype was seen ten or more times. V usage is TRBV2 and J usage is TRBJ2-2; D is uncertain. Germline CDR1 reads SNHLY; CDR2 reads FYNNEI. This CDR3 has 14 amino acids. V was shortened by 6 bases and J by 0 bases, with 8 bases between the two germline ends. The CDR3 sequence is CASRPLPNTGELFF. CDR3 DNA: TGTGCCAGCAGGCCCCTCCCGAACACCGGGGAGCTGTTTTTT.

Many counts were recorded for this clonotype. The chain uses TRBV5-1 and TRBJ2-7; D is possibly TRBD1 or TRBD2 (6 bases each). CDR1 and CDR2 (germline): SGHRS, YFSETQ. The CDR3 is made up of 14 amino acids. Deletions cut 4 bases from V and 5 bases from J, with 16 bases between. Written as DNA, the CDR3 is TGCGCCAGCAGCCCGGGGGCAGGGTTCAACGAGCAGTACTTC. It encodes CASSPGAGFNEQYF. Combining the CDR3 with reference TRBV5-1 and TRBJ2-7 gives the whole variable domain KAGVTQTPRYLIKTRGQQVTLSCSPISGHRSVSWYQQTPGQGLQFLFEYFSETQRNKGNFPGRFSGRQFSNSRSEMNVSTLELGDSALYLCASSPGAGFNEQYFGPGTRLTVT.

The CDR3 nucleotides read TGTGCCAGCAGCCCGAGGGGGCAACCCTCCTACGAGCAGTACTTC. This sequence encodes CASSPRGQPSYEQYF. V usage is TRBV7-8 and J usage is TRBJ2-7; TRBD1 agrees at 7 bases. The CDR3 is made up of 15 amino acids. Trimming removed 5 bases from V and 0 bases from J; junction bases left unmatched: 7. Germline V gene data show CDR1 as SGHVS and CDR2 as FQNEAQ.